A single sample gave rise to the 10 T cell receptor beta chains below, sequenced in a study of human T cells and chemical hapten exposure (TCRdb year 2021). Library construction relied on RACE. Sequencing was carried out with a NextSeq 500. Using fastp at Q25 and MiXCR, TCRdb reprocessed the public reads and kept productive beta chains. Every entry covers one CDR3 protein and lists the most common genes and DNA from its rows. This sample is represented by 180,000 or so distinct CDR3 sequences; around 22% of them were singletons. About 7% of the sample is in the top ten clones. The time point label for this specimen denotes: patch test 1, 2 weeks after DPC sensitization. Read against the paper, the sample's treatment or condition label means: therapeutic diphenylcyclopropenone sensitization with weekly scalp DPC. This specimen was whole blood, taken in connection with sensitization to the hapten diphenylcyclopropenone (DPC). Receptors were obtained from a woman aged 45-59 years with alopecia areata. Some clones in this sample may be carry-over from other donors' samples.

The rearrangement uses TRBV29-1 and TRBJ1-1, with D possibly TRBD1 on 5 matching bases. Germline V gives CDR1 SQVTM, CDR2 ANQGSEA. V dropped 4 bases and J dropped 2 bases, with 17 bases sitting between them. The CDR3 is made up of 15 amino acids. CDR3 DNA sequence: TGCAGCGTTGGGTTCGAGGGGCGGATAAACACTGAAGCTTTCTTT. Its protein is CSVGFEGRINTEAFF. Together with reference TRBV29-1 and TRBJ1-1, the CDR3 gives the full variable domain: SAVISQKPSRDICQRGTSLTIQCQVDSQVTMMFWYRQQPGQSLTLIATANQGSEATYESGFVIDKFPISRPNLTFSTLTVSNMSPEDSSIYLCSVGFEGRINTEAFFGQGTRLTVV.

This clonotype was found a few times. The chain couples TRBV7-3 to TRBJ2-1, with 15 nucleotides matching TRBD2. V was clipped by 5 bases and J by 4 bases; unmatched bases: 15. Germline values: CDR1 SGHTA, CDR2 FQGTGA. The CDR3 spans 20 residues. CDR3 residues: CASSQMVRTSGRGIYNEQFF. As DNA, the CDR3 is TGTGCCAGCAGCCAGATGGTTAGGACTAGCGGGAGGGGGATATACAATGAGCAGTTCTTC.

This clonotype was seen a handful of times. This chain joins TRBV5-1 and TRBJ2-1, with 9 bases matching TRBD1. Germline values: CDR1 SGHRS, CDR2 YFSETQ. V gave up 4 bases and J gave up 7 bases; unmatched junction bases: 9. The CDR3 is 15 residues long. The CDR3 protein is CASSMTGTGRNEQFF. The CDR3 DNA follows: TGCGCCAGCAGCATGACCGGGACAGGGAGGAATGAGCAGTTCTTC.

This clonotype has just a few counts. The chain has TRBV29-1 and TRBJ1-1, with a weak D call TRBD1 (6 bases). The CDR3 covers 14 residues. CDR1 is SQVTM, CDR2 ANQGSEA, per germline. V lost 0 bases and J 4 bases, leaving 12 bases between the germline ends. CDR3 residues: CSVEEGGWSTEAFF. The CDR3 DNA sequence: TGCAGCGTTGAAGAAGGGGGTTGGAGCACTGAAGCTTTCTTT.

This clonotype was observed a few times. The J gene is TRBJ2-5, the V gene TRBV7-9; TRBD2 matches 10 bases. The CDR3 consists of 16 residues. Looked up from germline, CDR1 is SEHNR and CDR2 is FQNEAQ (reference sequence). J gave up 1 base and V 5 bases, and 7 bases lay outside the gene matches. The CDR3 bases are TGTGCCAGCAGCCTACTAGCGGGAACTATCCAAGAGACCCAGTACTTC. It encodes CASSLLAGTIQETQYF.

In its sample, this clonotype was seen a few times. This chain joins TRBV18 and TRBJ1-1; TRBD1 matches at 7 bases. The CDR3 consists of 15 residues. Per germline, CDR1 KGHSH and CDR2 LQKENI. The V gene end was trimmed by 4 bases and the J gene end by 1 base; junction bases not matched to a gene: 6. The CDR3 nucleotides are TGTGCCAGCTCACGGGACAGCAATCGGAACACTGAAGCTTTCTTT. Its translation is CASSRDSNRNTEAFF. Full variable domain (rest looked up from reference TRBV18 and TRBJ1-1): NAGVMQNPRHLVRRRGQEARLRCSPMKGHSHVYWYRQLPEEGLKFMVYLQKENIIDESGMPKERFSAEFPKEGPSILRIQQVVRGDSAAYFCASSRDSNRNTEAFFGQGTRLTVV.

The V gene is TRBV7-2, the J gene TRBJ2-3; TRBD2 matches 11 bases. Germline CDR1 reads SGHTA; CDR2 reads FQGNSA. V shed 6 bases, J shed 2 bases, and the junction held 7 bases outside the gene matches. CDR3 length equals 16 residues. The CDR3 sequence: CASSHRLAGTTDTQYF. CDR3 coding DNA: TGTGCCAGCAGTCATAGACTAGCGGGAACCACAGATACGCAGTATTTT.

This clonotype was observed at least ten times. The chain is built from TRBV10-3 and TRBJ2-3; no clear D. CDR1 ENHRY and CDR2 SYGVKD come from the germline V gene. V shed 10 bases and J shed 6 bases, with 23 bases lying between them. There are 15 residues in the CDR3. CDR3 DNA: TGTGCCAGCGGTGACTGGGCCTTCCTTTCGGATACGCAGTATTTT. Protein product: CASGDWAFLSDTQYF.

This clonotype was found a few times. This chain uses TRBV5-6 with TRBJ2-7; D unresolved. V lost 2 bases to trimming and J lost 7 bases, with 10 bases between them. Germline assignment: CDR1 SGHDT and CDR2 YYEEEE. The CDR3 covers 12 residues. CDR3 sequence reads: CASSFIDLEQYF. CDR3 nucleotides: TGTGCCAGCAGCTTCATAGACCTGGAGCAGTACTTC.

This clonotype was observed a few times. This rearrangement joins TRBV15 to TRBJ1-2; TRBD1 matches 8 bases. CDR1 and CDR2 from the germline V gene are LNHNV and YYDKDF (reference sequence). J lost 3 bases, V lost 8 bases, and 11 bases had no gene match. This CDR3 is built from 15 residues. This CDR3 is CATSRAGGFDYGYTF. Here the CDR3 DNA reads TGTGCCACCTCTCGGGCAGGGGGCTTTGACTATGGCTACACCTTC.